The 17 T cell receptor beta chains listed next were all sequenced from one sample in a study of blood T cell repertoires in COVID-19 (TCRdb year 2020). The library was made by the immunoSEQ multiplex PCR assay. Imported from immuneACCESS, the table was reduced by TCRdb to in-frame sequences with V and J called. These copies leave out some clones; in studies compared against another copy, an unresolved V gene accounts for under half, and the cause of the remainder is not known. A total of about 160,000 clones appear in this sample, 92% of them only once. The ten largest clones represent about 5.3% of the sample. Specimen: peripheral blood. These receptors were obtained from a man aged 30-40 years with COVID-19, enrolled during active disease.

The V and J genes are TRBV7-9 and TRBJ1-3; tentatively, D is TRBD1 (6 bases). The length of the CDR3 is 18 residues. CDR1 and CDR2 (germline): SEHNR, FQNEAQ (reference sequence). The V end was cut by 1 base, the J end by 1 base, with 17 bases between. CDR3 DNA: TGTGCCAGCAGCTTAGTAGCCGGGACAACGATTTCTGGAAACACCATATATTTT. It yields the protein CASSLVAGTTISGNTIYF.

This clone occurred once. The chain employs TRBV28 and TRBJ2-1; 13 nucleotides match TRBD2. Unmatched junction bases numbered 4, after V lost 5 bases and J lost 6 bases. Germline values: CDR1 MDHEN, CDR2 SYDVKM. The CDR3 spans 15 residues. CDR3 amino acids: CASSQTSGRTNEQFF. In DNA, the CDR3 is TGTGCCAGCAGTCAGACTAGCGGGAGGACCAATGAGCAGTTCTTC.

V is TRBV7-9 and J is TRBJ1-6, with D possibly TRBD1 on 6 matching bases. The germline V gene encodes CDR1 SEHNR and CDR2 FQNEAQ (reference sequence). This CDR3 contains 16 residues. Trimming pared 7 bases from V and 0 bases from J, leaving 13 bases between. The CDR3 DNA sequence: TGTGCCAGCACCCGGGACACGAGCTCCTATAATTCACCCCTCCACTTT. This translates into CASTRDTSSYNSPLHF.

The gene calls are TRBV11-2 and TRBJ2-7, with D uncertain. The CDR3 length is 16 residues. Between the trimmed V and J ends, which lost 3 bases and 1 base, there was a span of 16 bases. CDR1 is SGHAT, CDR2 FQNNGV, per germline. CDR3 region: CASSLSNTVISYEQYF. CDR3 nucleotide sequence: TGTGCCAGCAGCTTGTCCAACACCGTGATTTCCTACGAGCAGTACTTC.

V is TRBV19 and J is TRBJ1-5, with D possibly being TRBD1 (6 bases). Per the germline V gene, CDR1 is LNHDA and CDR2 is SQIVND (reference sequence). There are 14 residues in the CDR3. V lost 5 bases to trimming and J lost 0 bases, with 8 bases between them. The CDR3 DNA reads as TGTGCCAGTAGTCGACAGGTTAGCAATCAGCCCCAGCATTTT. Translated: CASSRQVSNQPQHF. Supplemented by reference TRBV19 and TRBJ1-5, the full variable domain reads DGGITQSPKYLFRKEGQNVTLSCEQNLNHDAMYWYRQDPGQGLRLIYYSQIVNDFQKGDIAEGYSVSREKKESFPLTVTSAQKNPTAFYLCASSRQVSNQPQHFGDGTRLSIL.

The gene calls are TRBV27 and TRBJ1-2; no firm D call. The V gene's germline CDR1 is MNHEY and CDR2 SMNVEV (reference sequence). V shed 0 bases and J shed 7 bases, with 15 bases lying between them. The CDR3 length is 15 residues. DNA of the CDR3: TGTGCCAGCAGTTTATCCCCCAGGCTTGCCGCTGGCTACACCTTC. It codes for CASSLSPRLAAGYTF.

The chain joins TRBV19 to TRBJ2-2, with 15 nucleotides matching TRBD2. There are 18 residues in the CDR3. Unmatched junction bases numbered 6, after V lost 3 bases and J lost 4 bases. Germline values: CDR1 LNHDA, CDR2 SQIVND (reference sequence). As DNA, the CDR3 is TGTGCCAGTAGTATTCGGGGGACTAGCGGGAGGTTCACCGGGGAGCTGTTTTTT. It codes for CASSIRGTSGRFTGELFF.

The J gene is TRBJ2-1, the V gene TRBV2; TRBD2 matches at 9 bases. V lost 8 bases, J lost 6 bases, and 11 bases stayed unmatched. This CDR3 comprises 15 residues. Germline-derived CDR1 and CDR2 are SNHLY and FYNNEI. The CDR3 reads CASRARLAGSNEQFF. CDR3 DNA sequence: TGTGCCAGCCGGGCCCGGCTAGCGGGATCCAATGAGCAGTTCTTC.

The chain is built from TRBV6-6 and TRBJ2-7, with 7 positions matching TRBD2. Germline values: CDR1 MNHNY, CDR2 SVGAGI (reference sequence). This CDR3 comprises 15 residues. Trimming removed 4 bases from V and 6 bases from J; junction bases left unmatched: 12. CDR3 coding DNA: TGTGCCAGCAGTTCCCCCAGGGAGGGTAAGCCCGAGCAGTACTTC. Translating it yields CASSSPREGKPEQYF.

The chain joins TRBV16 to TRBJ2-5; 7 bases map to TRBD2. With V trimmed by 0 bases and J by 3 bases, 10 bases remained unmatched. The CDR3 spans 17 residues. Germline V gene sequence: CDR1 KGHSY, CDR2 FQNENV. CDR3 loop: CASSQSWREFPKETQYF. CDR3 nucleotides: TGTGCCAGCAGCCAATCGTGGCGGGAGTTCCCGAAAGAGACCCAGTACTTC.

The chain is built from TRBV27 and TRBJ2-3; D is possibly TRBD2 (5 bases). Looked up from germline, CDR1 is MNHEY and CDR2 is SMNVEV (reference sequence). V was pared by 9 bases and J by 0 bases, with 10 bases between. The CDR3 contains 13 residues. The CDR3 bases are TGTGCCAGTCACCGGGGTAGCACAGATACGCAGTATTTT. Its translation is CASHRGSTDTQYF.

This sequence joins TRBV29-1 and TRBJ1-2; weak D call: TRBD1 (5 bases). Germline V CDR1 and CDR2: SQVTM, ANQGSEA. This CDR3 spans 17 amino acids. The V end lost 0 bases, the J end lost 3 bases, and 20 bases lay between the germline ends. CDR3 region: CSVEDKLTGRVDYGYTF. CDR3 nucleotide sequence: TGCAGCGTTGAAGATAAATTAACGGGCAGGGTAGACTATGGCTACACCTTC.

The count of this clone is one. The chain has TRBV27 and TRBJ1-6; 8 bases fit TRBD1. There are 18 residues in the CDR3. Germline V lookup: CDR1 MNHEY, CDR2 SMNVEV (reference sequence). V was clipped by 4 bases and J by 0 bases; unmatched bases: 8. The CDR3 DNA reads TGTGCCAGCAGTTGGCAGGGGGCAGGGAGCTCCTATAATTCACCCCTCCACTTT. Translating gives CASSWQGAGSSYNSPLHF.

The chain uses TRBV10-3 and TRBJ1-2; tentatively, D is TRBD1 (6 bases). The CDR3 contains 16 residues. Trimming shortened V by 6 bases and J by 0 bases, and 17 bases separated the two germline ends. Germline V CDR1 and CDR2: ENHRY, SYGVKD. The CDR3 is CAIREPGQRANYGYTF. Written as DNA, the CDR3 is TGTGCCATCAGAGAACCCGGACAGAGAGCTAACTATGGCTACACCTTC.

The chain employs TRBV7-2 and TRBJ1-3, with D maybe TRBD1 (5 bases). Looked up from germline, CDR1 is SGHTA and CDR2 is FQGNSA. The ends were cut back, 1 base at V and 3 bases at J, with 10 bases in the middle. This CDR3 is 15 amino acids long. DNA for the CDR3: TGTGCCAGCAGCTTAGTCAGGGTGGGTGGAAACACCATATATTTT. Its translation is CASSLVRVGGNTIYF.

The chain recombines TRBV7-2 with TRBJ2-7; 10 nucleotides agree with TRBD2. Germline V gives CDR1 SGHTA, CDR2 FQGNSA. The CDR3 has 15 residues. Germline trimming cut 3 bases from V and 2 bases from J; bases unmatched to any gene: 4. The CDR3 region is CASSFPSGGPYEQYF. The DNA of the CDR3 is TGTGCCAGCAGCTTTCCTAGCGGGGGTCCCTACGAGCAGTACTTC. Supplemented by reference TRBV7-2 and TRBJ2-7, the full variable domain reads GAGVSQSPSNKVTEKGKDVELRCDPISGHTALYWYRQSLGQGLEFLIYFQGNSAPDKSGLPSDRFSAERTGGSVSTLTIQRTQQEDSAVYLCASSFPSGGPYEQYFGPGTRLTVT.

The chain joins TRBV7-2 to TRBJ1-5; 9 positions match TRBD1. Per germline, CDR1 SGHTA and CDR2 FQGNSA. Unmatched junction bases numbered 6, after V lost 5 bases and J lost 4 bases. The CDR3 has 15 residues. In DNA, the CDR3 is TGTGCCAGCAGCCGTAGGACAGGGGATAATCAGCCCCAGCATTTT. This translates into CASSRRTGDNQPQHF.